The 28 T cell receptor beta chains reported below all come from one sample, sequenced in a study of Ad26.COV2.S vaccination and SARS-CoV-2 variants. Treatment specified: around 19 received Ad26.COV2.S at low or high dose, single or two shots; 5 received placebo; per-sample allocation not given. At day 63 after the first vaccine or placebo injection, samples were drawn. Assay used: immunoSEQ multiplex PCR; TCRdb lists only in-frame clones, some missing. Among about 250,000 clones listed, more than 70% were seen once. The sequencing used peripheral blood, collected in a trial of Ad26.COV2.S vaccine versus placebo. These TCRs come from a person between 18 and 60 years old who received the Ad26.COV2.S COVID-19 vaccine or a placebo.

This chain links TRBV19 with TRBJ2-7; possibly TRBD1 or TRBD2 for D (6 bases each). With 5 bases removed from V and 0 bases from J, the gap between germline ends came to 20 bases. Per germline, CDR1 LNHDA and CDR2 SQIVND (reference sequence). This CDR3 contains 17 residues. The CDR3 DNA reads TGTGCCAGTAGTGCAAGGGGGGCGGGGCCCATCTCCTACGAGCAGTACTTC. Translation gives CASSARGAGPISYEQYF.

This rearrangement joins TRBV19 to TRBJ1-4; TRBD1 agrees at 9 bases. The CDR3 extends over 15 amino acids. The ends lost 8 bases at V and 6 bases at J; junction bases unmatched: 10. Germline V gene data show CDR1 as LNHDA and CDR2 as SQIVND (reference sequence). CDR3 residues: CASVMGQGADEKLFF. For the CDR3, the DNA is TGTGCCAGTGTGATGGGACAGGGAGCGGATGAAAAACTGTTTTTT.

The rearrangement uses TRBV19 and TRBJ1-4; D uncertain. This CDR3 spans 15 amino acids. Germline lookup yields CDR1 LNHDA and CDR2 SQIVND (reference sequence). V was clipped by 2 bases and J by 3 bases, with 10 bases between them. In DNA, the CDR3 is TGTGCCAGTAGTATATCGAGTTCAGCTAATGAAAAACTGTTTTTT. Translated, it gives CASSISSSANEKLFF.

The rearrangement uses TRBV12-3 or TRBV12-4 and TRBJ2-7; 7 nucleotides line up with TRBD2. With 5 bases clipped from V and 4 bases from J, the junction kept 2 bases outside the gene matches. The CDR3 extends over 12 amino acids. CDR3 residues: CASSLSGYEQYF. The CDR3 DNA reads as TGTGCCAGCAGTCTTAGCGGGTACGAGCAGTACTTC.

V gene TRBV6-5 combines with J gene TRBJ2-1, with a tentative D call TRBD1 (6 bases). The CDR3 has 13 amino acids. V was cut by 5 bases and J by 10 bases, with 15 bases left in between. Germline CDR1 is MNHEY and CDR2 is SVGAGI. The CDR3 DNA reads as TGTGCCAGCAGTCCAGGGGCGATACGGGAGCAGTTCTTC. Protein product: CASSPGAIREQFF.

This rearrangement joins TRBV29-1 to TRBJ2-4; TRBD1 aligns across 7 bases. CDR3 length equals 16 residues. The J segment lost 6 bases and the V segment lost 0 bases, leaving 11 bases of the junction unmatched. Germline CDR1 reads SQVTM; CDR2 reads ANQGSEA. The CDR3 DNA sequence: TGCAGCGTTGAAGATATTGGGGGACAGTGGCCAAACATTCAGTACTTC. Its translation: CSVEDIGGQWPNIQYF.

The CDR3 bases are TGCGCCAGCAGCTTGACAGGGAGCTCCTACGAGCAGTACTTC. Translation gives CASSLTGSSYEQYF. The chain employs TRBV5-1 and TRBJ2-7, with D possibly being TRBD1 (6 bases). V was pared by 1 base and J by 0 bases, with 8 bases between. CDR1 and CDR2 from the germline V gene are SGHRS and YFSETQ. The CDR3 extends over 14 amino acids.

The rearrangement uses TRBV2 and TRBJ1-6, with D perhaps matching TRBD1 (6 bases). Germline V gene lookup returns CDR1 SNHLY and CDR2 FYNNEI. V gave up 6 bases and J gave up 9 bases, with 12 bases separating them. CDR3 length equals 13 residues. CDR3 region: CASRRDNGSPLHF. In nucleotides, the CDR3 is TGTGCCAGCAGACGGGACAATGGTTCACCCCTCCACTTT.

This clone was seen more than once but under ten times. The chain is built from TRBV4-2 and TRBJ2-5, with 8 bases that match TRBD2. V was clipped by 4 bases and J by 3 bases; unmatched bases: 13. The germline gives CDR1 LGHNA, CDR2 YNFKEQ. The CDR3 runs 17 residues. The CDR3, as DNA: TGTGCCAGCAGCCCGCGGGGGGCCAGACTCACTAAAGAGACCCAGTACTTC. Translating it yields CASSPRGARLTKETQYF.

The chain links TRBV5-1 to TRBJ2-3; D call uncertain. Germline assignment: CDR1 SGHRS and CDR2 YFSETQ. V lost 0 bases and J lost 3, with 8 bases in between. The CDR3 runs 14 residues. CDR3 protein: CASSLVDATDTQYF. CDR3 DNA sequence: TGCGCCAGCAGCTTGGTTGATGCTACAGATACGCAGTATTTT. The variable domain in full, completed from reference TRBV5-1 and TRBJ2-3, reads KAGVTQTPRYLIKTRGQQVTLSCSPISGHRSVSWYQQTPGQGLQFLFEYFSETQRNKGNFPGRFSGRQFSNSRSEMNVSTLELGDSALYLCASSLVDATDTQYFGPGTRLTVL.

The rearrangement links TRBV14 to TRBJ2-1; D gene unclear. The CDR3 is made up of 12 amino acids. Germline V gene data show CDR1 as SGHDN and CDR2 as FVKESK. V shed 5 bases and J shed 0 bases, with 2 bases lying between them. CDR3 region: CASSYSYNEQFF. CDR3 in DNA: TGTGCCAGCAGCTACTCCTACAATGAGCAGTTCTTC.

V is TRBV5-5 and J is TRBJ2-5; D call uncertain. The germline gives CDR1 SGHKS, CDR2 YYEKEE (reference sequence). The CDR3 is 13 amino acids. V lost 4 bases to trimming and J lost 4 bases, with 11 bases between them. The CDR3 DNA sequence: TGTGCCAGCAGCGTGGGTTTTCGAGAGACCCAGTACTTC. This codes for CASSVGFRETQYF.

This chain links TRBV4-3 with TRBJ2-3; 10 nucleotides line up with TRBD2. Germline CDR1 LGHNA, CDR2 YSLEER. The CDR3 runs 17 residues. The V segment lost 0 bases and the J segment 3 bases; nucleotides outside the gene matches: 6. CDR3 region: CASSQDGAGGLTDTQYF. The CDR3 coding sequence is TGCGCCAGCAGCCAAGATGGAGCGGGGGGGCTTACAGATACGCAGTATTTT.

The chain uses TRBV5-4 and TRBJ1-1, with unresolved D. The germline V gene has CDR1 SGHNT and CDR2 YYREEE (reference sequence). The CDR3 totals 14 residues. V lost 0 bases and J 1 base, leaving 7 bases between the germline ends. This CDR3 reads CASSLEAANTEAFF. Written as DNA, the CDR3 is TGTGCCAGCAGCTTGGAGGCCGCGAACACTGAAGCTTTCTTT.

CDR3 in amino acids: CASSEFTRGEAFF. The CDR3 region has the DNA TGTGCCAGCAGTGAATTTACGAGGGGTGAAGCTTTCTTT. The rearrangement links TRBV25-1 to TRBJ1-1; D is perhaps TRBD1 (5 bases). Trimming shortened V by 1 base and J by 7 bases, and 10 bases separated the two germline ends. This CDR3 contains 13 residues. The V gene's germline CDR1 is MGHDK and CDR2 SYGVNS.

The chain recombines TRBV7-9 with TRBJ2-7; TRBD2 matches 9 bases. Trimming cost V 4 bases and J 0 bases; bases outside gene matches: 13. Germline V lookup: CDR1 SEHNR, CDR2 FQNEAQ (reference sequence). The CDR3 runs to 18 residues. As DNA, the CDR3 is TGTGCCAGCAGCTCAGCAGCCCGACTAGCGGCGGGCTCCTACGAGCAGTACTTC. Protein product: CASSSAARLAAGSYEQYF.

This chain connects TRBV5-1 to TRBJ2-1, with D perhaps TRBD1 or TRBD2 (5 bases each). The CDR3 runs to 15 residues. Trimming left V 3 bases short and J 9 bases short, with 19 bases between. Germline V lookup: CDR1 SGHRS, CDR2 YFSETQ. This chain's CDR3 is CASSSTAPGAAEQFF. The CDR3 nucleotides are TGCGCCAGCAGCTCAACCGCACCCGGGGCAGCTGAGCAGTTCTTC. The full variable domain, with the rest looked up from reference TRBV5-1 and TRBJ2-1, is KAGVTQTPRYLIKTRGQQVTLSCSPISGHRSVSWYQQTPGQGLQFLFEYFSETQRNKGNFPGRFSGRQFSNSRSEMNVSTLELGDSALYLCASSSTAPGAAEQFFGPGTRLTVL.

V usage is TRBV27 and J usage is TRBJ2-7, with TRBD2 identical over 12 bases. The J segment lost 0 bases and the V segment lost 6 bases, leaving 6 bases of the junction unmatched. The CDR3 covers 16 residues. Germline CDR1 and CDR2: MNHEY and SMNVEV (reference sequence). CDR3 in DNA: TGTGCCAGCAGCACCACTAGCGGGGGGAGCTCCTACGAGCAGTACTTC. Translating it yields CASSTTSGGSSYEQYF.

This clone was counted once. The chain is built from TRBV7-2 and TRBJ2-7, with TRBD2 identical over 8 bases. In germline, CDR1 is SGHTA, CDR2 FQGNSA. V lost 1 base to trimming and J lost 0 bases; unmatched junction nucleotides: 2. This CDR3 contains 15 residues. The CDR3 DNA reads TGTGCCAGCAGCTTAGGAGCGGGAGTCTCCTACGAGCAGTACTTC. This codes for CASSLGAGVSYEQYF.

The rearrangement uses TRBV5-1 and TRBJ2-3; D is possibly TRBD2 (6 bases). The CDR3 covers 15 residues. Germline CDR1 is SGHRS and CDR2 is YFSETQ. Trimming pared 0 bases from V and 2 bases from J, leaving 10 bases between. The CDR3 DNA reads TGCGCCAGCAGCTTGGGACTAGTTCACACAGATACGCAGTATTTT. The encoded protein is CASSLGLVHTDTQYF.

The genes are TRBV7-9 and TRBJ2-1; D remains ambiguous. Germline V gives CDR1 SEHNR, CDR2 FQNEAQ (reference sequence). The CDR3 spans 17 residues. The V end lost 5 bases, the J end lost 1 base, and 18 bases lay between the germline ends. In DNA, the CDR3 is TGTGCCAGCAGCCGAACTTGGACCCTTGAGTCCTACAATGAGCAGTTCTTC. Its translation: CASSRTWTLESYNEQFF.

CDR3 nucleotide sequence: TGTGCCAGCAGCCAGGGTGACAATCAGCCCCAGCATTTT. Protein product: CASSQGDNQPQHF. The V and J genes are TRBV3-1 (or the pseudogene TRBV3-2) and TRBJ1-5; D not resolved. The CDR3 has 13 amino acids. Between the trimmed V and J ends, which lost 3 bases and 3 bases, there was a span of 6 bases. Per the germline V gene, CDR1 is LGHDT and CDR2 is YNNKEL (reference sequence).

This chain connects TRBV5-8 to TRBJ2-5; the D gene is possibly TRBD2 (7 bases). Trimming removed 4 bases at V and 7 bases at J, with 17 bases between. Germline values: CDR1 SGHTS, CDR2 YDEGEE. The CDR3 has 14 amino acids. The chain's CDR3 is CASSPERGGGTQYF. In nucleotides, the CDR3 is TGTGCCAGCAGCCCAGAACGGGGAGGGGGGACCCAGTACTTC.

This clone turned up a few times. The chain's CDR3 is CASSERGGINSPLHF. Written as DNA, the CDR3 is TGTGCCAGCAGTGAAAGGGGAGGGATCAATTCACCCCTCCACTTT. The chain couples TRBV6-1 to TRBJ1-6, with D possibly being TRBD1 (5 bases). The CDR3 is 15 amino acids. Germline-derived CDR1 and CDR2 are MNHNS and SASEGT. The V gene lost 2 bases and the J gene lost 7 bases, with 12 bases spanning the gap.

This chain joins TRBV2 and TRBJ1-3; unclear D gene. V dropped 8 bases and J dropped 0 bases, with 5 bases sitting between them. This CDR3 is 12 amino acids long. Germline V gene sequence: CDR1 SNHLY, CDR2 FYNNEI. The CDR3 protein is CASQASGNTIYF. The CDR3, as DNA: TGTGCCAGCCAGGCCTCTGGAAACACCATATATTTT.

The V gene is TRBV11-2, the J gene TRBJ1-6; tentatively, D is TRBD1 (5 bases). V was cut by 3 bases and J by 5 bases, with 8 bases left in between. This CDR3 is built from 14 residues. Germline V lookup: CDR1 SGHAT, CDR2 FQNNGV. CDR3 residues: CASSFQGDNSPLHF. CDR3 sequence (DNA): TGTGCCAGCAGCTTCCAGGGAGATAATTCACCCCTCCACTTT.

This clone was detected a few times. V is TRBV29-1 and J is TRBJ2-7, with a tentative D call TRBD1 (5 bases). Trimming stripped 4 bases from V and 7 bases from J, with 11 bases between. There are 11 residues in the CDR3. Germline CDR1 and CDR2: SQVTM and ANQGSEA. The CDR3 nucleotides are TGCAGCGTTGGAATAGGGGTGGAGCAGTACTTC. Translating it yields CSVGIGVEQYF.

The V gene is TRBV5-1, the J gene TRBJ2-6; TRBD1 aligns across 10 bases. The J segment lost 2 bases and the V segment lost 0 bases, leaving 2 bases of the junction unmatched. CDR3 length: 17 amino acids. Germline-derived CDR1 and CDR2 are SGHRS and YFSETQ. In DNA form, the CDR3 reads TGCGCCAGCAGCTTGGGGGACAGGGGACCTGGGGCCAACGTCCTGACTTTC. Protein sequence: CASSLGDRGPGANVLTF.